The 2 T cell receptor beta chains presented below share a single source sample, sequenced in a study of T cell responses to AZD1222 COVID-19 vaccine (dated by TCRdb to 2020 to 2022). The sample's time point label is to be understood as: baseline before first vaccination. The library was prepared using the immunoSEQ multiplex PCR assay. Held by TCRdb, this immuneACCESS table contains in-frame sequences only and omits some clones. Under half of the omission traces to an unresolved V gene where checked; the cause of the rest is unknown. Counted in this sample were 120,000 or so clones; around 90% of them appeared once. The top ten clones comprise approximately 2.8% of the sample. Source: peripheral blood, taken on day 0 of AZD1222 vaccination. The receptors here all came from an adult in good health.

The chain carries TRBV10-3 and TRBJ1-3; D gene ambiguous. This CDR3 is built from 17 residues. Germline CDR1 and CDR2: ENHRY and SYGVKD. Trimming left V 0 bases short and J 0 bases short, with 12 bases between. The CDR3 DNA follows: TGTGCCATCAGTGAGTCTAGCATTGGCTACTCTGGAAACACCATATATTTT. It codes for CAISESSIGYSGNTIYF.

This chain connects TRBV11-2 to TRBJ1-5, with 7 bases matching TRBD1. Germline V lookup: CDR1 SGHAT, CDR2 FQNNGV. The ends lost 0 bases at V and 3 bases at J; junction bases unmatched: 8. This CDR3 is 17 amino acids long. This CDR3 reads CASSLDGGGGLNQPQHF. In DNA, the CDR3 is TGTGCCAGCAGCTTAGATGGGGGAGGGGGCCTCAATCAGCCCCAGCATTTT.